This TCR delta chain was recorded in a study of gamma-delta chains in newborns, infants, children. About the research overall: Microbial exposure reportedly drives polyclonal innate γδ T cell expansion after birth.

This clone was counted only a few times. This may arise from a read error, as a much more abundant clone is one base away. The sample carries other DNA sequences with the same CDR3. The CDR3 runs to 19 residues. CDR1 is TSWWSYY, CDR2 QGS, per germline. TCRdb re-called the reads via CATT. The sample has several thousand delta-chain clones; over 3% are singletons. Sequenced: blood. V and J are TRDV1 and TRDJ3, with D possibly TRDD3 on 6 matching bases. This clonotype originated in a child who was a newborn, infant or young child, either healthy, febrile or measles-vaccinated (not recorded which). In DNA form, the CDR3 reads TGCGCTCTTGGGGAATCCTGGGGATCGGACTCCTGGGACACCCGACAGATGTTTTTC. It codes for CALGESWGSDSWDTRQMFF.